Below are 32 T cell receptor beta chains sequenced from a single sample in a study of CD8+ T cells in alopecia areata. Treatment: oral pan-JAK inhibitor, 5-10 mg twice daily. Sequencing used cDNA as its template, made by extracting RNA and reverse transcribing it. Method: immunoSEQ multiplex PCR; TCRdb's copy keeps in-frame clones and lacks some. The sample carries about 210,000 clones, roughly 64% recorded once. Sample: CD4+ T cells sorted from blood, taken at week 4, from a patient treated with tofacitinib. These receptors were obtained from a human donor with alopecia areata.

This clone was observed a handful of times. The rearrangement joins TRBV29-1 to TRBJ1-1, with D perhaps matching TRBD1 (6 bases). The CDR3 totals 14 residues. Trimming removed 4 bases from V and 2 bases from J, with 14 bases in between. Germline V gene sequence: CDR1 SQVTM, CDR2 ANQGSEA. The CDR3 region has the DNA TGCAGCGTTGGGAAGACAGGACCCAACACTGAAGCTTTCTTT. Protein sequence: CSVGKTGPNTEAFF.

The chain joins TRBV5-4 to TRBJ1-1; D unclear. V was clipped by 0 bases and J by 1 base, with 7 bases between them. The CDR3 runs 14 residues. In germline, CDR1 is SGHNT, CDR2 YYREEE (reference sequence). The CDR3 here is CASSLALPNTEAFF. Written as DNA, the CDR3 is TGTGCCAGCAGCTTGGCCCTTCCGAACACTGAAGCTTTCTTT.

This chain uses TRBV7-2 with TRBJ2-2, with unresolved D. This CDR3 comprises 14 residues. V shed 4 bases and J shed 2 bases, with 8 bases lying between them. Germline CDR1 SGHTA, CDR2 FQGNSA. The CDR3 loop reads CASSSLANTGELFF. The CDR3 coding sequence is TGTGCCAGCAGCTCGCTGGCAAACACCGGGGAGCTGTTTTTT.

The CDR3 protein is CASSVETGGGQPQHF. The CDR3 coding sequence is TGTGCCAGCAGTGTTGAGACAGGGGGCGGGCAGCCCCAGCATTTT. The chain recombines TRBV2 with TRBJ1-5; the match to TRBD1 covers 10 bases. The germline V gene encodes CDR1 SNHLY and CDR2 FYNNEI. Trimming cost V 4 bases and J 7 bases; bases outside gene matches: 7. This CDR3 has 15 amino acids.

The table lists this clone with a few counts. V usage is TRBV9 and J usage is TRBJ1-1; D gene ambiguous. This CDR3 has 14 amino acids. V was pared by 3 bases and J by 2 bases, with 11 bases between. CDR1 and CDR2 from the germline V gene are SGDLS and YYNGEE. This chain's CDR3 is CASSAHGDNTEAFF. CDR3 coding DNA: TGTGCCAGCAGCGCCCACGGGGATAACACTGAAGCTTTCTTT.

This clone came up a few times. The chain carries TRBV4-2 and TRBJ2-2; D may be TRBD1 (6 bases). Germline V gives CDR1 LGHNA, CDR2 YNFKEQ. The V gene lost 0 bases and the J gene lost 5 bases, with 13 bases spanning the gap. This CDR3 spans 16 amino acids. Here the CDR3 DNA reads TGTGCCAGCAGCCAAGATGGGGGCCACGGGACCGGGGAGCTGTTTTTT. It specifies CASSQDGGHGTGELFF.

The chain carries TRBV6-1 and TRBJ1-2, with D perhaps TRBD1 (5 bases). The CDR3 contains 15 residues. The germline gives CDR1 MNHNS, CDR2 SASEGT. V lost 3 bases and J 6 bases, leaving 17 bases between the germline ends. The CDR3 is CASSDRSRDWDGYTF. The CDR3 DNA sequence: TGTGCCAGCAGTGATCGCTCCAGGGACTGGGATGGCTACACCTTC.

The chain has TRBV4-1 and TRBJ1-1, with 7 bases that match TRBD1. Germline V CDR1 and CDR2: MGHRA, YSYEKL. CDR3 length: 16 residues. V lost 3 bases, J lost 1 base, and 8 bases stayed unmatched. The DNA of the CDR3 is TGCGCCAGCAGCCAGGCTACGGGACAGACGAACACTGAAGCTTTCTTT. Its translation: CASSQATGQTNTEAFF.

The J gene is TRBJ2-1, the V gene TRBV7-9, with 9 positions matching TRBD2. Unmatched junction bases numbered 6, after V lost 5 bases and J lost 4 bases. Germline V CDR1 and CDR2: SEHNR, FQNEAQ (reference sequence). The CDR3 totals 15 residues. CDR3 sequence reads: CASSLSSGEYNEQFF. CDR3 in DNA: TGTGCCAGCAGCCTATCTAGCGGGGAATACAATGAGCAGTTCTTC.

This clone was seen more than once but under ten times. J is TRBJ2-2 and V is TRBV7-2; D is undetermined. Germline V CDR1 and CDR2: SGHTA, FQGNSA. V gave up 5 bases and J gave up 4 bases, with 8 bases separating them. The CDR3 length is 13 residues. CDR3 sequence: CASSPWRTGELFF. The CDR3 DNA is TGTGCCAGCAGCCCCTGGCGCACCGGGGAGCTGTTTTTT.

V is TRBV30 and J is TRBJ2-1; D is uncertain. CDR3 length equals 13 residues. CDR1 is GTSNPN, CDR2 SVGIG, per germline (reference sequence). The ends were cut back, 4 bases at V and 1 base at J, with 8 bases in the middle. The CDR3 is CAWNLGSYNEQFF. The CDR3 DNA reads TGTGCCTGGAATCTTGGGTCCTACAATGAGCAGTTCTTC.

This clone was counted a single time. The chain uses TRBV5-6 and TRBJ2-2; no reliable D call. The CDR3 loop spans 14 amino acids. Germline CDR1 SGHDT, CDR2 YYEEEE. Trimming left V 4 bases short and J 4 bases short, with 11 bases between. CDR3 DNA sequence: TGTGCCAGCAGCGGGGTCGTCCTCACCGGGGAGCTGTTTTTT. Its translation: CASSGVVLTGELFF. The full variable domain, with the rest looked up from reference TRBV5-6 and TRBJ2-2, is DAGVTQSPTHLIKTRGQQVTLRCSPKSGHDTVSWYQQALGQGPQFIFQYYEEEERQRGNFPDRFSGHQFPNYSSELNVNALLLGDSALYLCASSGVVLTGELFFGEGSRLTVL.

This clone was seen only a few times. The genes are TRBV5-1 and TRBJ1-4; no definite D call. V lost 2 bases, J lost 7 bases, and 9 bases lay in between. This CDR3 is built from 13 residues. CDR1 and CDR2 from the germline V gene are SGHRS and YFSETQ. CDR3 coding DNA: TGCGCCAGCAGCTTAACGGGAAGTGAAAAACTGTTTTTT. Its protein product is CASSLTGSEKLFF. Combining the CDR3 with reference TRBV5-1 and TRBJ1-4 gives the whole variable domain KAGVTQTPRYLIKTRGQQVTLSCSPISGHRSVSWYQQTPGQGLQFLFEYFSETQRNKGNFPGRFSGRQFSNSRSEMNVSTLELGDSALYLCASSLTGSEKLFFGSGTQLSVL.

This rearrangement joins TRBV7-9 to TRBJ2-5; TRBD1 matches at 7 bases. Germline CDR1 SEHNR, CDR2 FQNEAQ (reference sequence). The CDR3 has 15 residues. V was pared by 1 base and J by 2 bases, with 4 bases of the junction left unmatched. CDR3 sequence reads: CASSLGQGVQETQYF. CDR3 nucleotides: TGTGCCAGCAGCTTAGGGCAGGGGGTGCAAGAGACCCAGTACTTC.

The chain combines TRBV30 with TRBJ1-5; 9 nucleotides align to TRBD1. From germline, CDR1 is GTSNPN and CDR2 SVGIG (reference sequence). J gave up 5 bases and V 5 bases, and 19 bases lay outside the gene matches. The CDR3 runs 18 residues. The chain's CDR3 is CAWAGPGQGQGLYQPQHF. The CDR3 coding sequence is TGTGCCTGGGCGGGGCCGGGACAGGGTCAAGGGCTCTATCAGCCCCAGCATTTT.

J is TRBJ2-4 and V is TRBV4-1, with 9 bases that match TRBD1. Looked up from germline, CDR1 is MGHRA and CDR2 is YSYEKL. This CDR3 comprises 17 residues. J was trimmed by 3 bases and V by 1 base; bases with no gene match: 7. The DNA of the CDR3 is TGCGCCAGCAGCCAAGGTTATCGGACAGGGGTCAAAAACATTCAGTACTTC. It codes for CASSQGYRTGVKNIQYF.

The CDR3 region is CASSQEGAGANVLTF. The CDR3 DNA reads TGCGCCAGCAGCCAAGAAGGAGCTGGGGCCAACGTCCTGACTTTC. V is TRBV4-3 and J is TRBJ2-6; D remains ambiguous. CDR1 is LGHNA, CDR2 YSLEER, per germline. V was pared by 0 bases and J by 2 bases, with 5 bases between. The CDR3 spans 15 residues.

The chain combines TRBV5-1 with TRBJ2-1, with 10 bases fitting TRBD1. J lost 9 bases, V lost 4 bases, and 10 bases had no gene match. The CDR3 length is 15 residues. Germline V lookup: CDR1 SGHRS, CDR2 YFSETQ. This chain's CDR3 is CASSIRDRGASEQFF. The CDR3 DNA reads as TGCGCCAGCAGCATCCGGGACAGGGGAGCCTCTGAGCAGTTCTTC.

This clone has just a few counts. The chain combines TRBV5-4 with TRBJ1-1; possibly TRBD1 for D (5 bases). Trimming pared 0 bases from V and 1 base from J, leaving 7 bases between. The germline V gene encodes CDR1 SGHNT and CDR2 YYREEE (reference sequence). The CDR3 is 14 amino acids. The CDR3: CASSLGQSNTEAFF. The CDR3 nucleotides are TGTGCCAGCAGCTTGGGACAGTCGAACACTGAAGCTTTCTTT. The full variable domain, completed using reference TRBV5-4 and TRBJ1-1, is ETGVTQSPTHLIKTRGQQVTLRCSSQSGHNTVSWYQQALGQGPQFIFQYYREEENGRGNFPPRFSGLQFPNYSSELNVNALELDDSALYLCASSLGQSNTEAFFGQGTRLTVV.

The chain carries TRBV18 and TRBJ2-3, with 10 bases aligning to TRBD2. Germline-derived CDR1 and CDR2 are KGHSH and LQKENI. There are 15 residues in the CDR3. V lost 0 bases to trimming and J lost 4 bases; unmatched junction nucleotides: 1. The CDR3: CASSPPAGGPDTQYF. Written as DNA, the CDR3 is TGTGCCAGCTCACCACCAGCGGGGGGGCCAGATACGCAGTATTTT.

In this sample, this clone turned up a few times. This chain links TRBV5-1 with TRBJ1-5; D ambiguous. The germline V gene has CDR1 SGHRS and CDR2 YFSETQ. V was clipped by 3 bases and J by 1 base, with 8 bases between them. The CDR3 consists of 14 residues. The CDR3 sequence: CASSSGPSNQPQHF. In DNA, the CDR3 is TGCGCCAGCAGCTCCGGGCCCAGCAATCAGCCCCAGCATTTT.

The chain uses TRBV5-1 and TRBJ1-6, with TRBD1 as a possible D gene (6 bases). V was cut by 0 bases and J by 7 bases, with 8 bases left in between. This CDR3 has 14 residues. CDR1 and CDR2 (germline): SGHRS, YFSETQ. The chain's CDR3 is CASSLERGNSPLHF. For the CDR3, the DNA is TGCGCCAGCAGCTTGGAAAGGGGGAATTCACCCCTCCACTTT.

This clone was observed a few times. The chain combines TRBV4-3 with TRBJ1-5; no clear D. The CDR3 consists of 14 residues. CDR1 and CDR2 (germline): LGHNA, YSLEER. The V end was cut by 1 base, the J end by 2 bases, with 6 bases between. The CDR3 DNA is TGCGCCAGCAGCCAAGTAAAGGGCAATCAGCCCCAGCATTTT. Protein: CASSQVKGNQPQHF.

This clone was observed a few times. The CDR3 sequence is CASLRAGSNEQFF. The DNA for the CDR3 is TGTGCCAGCCTCAGGGCAGGGTCGAATGAGCAGTTCTTC. The V call is TRBV7-9, the J call TRBJ2-1, with D perhaps TRBD1 (5 bases). Germline V gene sequence: CDR1 SEHNR, CDR2 FQNEAQ (reference sequence). There are 13 residues in the CDR3. Trimming shortened V by 8 bases and J by 7 bases, and 15 bases separated the two germline ends. Full variable domain (outside the CDR3, taken from reference TRBV7-9 and TRBJ2-1): DTGVSQNPRHKITKRGQNVTFRCDPISEHNRLYWYRQTLGQGPEFLTYFQNEAQLEKSRLLSDRFSAERPKGSFSTLEIQRTEQGDSAMYLCASLRAGSNEQFFGPGTRLTVL.

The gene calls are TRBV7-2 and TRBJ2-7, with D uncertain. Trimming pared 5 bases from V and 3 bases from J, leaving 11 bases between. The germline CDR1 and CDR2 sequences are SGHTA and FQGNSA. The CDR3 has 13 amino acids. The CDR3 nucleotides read TGTGCCAGCAGCCCAAGTAGTGACTACGAGCAGTACTTC. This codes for CASSPSSDYEQYF. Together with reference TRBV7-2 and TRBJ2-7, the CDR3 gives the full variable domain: GAGVSQSPSNKVTEKGKDVELRCDPISGHTALYWYRQSLGQGLEFLIYFQGNSAPDKSGLPSDRFSAERTGGSVSTLTIQRTQQEDSAVYLCASSPSSDYEQYFGPGTRLTVT.

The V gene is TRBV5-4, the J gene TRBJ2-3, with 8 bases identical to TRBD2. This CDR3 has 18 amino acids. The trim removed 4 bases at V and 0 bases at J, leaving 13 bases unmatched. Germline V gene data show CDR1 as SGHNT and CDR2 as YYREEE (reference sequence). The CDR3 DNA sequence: TGTGCCAGCAGCAGCGGGGGAGCGGGACTCGTGAGCACAGATACGCAGTATTTT. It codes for CASSSGGAGLVSTDTQYF. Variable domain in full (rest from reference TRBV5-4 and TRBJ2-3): ETGVTQSPTHLIKTRGQQVTLRCSSQSGHNTVSWYQQALGQGPQFIFQYYREEENGRGNFPPRFSGLQFPNYSSELNVNALELDDSALYLCASSSGGAGLVSTDTQYFGPGTRLTVL.

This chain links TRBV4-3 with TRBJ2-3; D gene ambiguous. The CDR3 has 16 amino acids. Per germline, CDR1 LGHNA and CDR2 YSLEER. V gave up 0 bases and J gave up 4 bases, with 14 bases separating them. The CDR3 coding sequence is TGCGCCAGCAGCCAAGATGGCGCAGCCGTCTCAGATACGCAGTATTTT. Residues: CASSQDGAAVSDTQYF.

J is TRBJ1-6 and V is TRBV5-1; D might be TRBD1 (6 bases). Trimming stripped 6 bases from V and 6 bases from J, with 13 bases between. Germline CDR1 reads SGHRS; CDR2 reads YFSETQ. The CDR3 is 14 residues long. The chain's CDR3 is CASNPGHPNSPLHF. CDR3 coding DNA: TGCGCCAGCAATCCGGGACACCCTAATTCACCCCTCCACTTT.

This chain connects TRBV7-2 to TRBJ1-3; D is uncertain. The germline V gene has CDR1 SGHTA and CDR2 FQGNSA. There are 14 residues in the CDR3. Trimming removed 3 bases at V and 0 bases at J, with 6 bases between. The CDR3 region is CASSLGSSGNTIYF. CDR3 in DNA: TGTGCCAGCAGCTTGGGAAGCTCTGGAAACACCATATATTTT.

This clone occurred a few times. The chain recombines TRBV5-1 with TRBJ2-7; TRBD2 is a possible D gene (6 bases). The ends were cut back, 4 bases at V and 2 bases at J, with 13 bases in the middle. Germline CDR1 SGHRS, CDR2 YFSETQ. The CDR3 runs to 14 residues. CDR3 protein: CASSTRGGAYEQYF. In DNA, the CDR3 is TGCGCCAGCAGCACCCGGGGAGGAGCCTACGAGCAGTACTTC. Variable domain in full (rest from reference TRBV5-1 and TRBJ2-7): KAGVTQTPRYLIKTRGQQVTLSCSPISGHRSVSWYQQTPGQGLQFLFEYFSETQRNKGNFPGRFSGRQFSNSRSEMNVSTLELGDSALYLCASSTRGGAYEQYFGPGTRLTVT.

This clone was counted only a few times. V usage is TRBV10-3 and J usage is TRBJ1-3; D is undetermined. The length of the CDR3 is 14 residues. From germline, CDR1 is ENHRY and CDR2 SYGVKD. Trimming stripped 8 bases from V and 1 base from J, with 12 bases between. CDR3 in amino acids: CAIPGVDSGNTIYF. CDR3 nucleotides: TGTGCCATCCCCGGTGTAGATTCTGGAAACACCATATATTTT.

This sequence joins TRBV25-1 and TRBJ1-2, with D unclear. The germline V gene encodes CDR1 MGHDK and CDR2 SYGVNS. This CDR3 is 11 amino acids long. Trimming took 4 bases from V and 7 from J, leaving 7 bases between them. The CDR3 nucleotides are TGTGCCAGCAGTGTCTCTGGTGGCTACACCTTC. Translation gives CASSVSGGYTF.